This note documents a single TCR beta chain sequence. The junction departs from the called germline gene at one end, perhaps through a read error. This specimen comes from a study of tumor-infiltrating lymphocytes in oesophageal squamous cell carcinoma. TCRdb called the PCR reads again in MiXCR, with one record for every CDR3 protein. Among roughly 14,000 distinct CDR3 sequences, roughly 44% were seen once, and the ten largest hold approximately 45%. Germline lookup yields CDR1 SGHVS and CDR2 FNYEAQ. The CDR3 loop spans 13 amino acids. The sequenced material came from blood. The chain carries TRBV7-6 and TRBJ1-1; a weak D match, TRBD1 (5 bases). The clonotype originates from a male donor with esophageal squamous cell carcinoma. CDR3 loop: CASSPGGAGEAFF. The CDR3 DNA is TGTGCTAGCAGCCCCGGAGGGGCAGGGGAAGCTTTCTTT.